A single sample gave rise to the 25 T cell receptor beta chains below, sequenced in a study of T cells in Graves' hyperthyroidism and ophthalmopathy. Using RNA transcripts as the source, TCR beta CDR3 regions were amplified. Using the HTBI primer set, a first-round RT-PCR was run on the TCR CDR3. TCRdb processed the multiplex PCR reads anew with MiXCR; each CDR3 protein has one entry. The sample consists of about 500,000 distinct CDR3 sequences, about 15% of them appearing once. Sample: blood. The receptors were gathered from a woman under 30 with Graves' ophthalmopathy.

This clonotype was observed at least ten times. The CDR3 loop is CASTSLGQGGAFF. The CDR3, as DNA: TGTGCCAGCACCTCACTAGGACAGGGGGGAGCTTTCTTT. The chain has TRBV7-2 and TRBJ1-1; 10 bases fit TRBD1. The germline V gene encodes CDR1 SGHTA and CDR2 FQGNSA. The CDR3 contains 13 residues. V trimming: 7 bases; J trimming: 10 bases; junction bases outside the gene matches: 9.

This clonotype has more than one count but fewer than ten. The chain combines TRBV30 with TRBJ1-3; no firm D call. Trimming stripped 4 bases from V and 0 bases from J, with 7 bases between. This CDR3 contains 13 residues. CDR1 and CDR2 from the germline V gene are GTSNPN and SVGIG (reference sequence). As DNA, the CDR3 is TGTGCCTGGAAGGTTTTCTCTGGAAACACCATATATTTT. Protein sequence: CAWKVFSGNTIYF.

The V gene is TRBV19, the J gene TRBJ1-1; 10 bases map to TRBD1. The CDR3 is 13 residues long. CDR1 is LNHDA, CDR2 SQIVND, per germline (reference sequence). With V trimmed by 8 bases and J by 8 bases, 8 bases remained unmatched. CDR3 sequence reads: CASDRTGGMEAFF. The CDR3 coding sequence is TGTGCCAGTGACCGGACAGGGGGGATGGAAGCTTTCTTT.

The sample holds a few counts of this clonotype. V gene TRBV5-1 combines with J gene TRBJ1-2; TRBD1 might be the D (5 bases). Germline CDR1 is SGHRS and CDR2 is YFSETQ. The CDR3 spans 12 residues. The ends were cut back, 5 bases at V and 2 bases at J, with 7 bases in the middle. The DNA for the CDR3 is TGCGCCAGCAGGGACACCAACTATGGCTACACCTTC. It encodes CASRDTNYGYTF.

The chain employs TRBV5-4 and TRBJ1-2; 9 nucleotides agree with TRBD1. The germline V gene has CDR1 SGHNT and CDR2 YYREEE (reference sequence). V shed 4 bases and J 4 bases; nucleotides not matched to a gene: 11. The CDR3 length is 16 residues. The CDR3 sequence: CASSGGTGSILYGYTF. In DNA, the CDR3 is TGTGCCAGCAGCGGGGGGACAGGGTCAATCCTCTATGGCTACACCTTC. Using reference TRBV5-4 and TRBJ1-2 for the parts outside the CDR3, the full variable domain is ETGVTQSPTHLIKTRGQQVTLRCSSQSGHNTVSWYQQALGQGPQFIFQYYREEENGRGNFPPRFSGLQFPNYSSELNVNALELDDSALYLCASSGGTGSILYGYTFGSGTRLTVV.

The chain uses TRBV30 and TRBJ2-7, with 7 bases lining up with TRBD1. Trimming cost V 0 bases and J 3 bases; bases outside gene matches: 8. CDR1 and CDR2 (germline): GTSNPN, SVGIG (reference sequence). The CDR3 covers 15 residues. CDR3 sequence reads: CAWSVPQGEFYEQYF. The CDR3, as DNA: TGTGCCTGGAGTGTACCCCAGGGGGAGTTCTACGAGCAGTACTTC.

This clonotype was counted ten times or more. The CDR3 reads CSGAGQGKTEQFF. CDR3 nucleotide sequence: TGCAGCGGCGCGGGACAGGGGAAGACTGAGCAGTTCTTC. The rearrangement links TRBV29-1 to TRBJ2-1, with 10 bases that match TRBD1. Germline V CDR1 and CDR2: SQVTM, ANQGSEA. V lost 7 bases, J lost 9 bases, and 9 bases stayed unmatched. This CDR3 region has 13 residues.

This clonotype has at least ten counts. This rearrangement joins TRBV2 to TRBJ2-1; 8 bases are shared with TRBD1. This CDR3 has 14 residues. Trimming cost V 11 bases and J 10 bases; bases outside gene matches: 16. Per the germline V gene, CDR1 is SNHLY and CDR2 is FYNNEI. CDR3: CACPGGQGGEEQFF. The CDR3 nucleotides are TGTGCCTGCCCGGGCGGACAGGGAGGCGAGGAGCAGTTCTTC.

This clonotype was observed a few times. The J gene is TRBJ2-7, the V gene TRBV7-9; 14 nucleotides line up with TRBD2. Germline CDR1 reads SEHNR; CDR2 reads FQNEAQ (reference sequence). This CDR3 spans 17 amino acids. The J segment lost 3 bases and the V segment lost 5 bases, leaving 9 bases of the junction unmatched. Here the CDR3 reads CASSPGTSGSPYYEQYF. CDR3 nucleotide sequence: TGTGCCAGCAGCCCAGGGACTAGCGGGAGTCCGTACTACGAGCAGTACTTC. The variable domain in full, with the rest retrieved from reference TRBV7-9 and TRBJ2-7, is DTGVSQNPRHKITKRGQNVTFRCDPISEHNRLYWYRQTLGQGPEFLTYFQNEAQLEKSRLLSDRFSAERPKGSFSTLEIQRTEQGDSAMYLCASSPGTSGSPYYEQYFGPGTRLTVT.

This clonotype was seen at least ten times. CDR3 loop: CAWAPTDGSQHF. The CDR3 region has the DNA TGTGCCTGGGCTCCGACTGACGGGTCCCAGCATTTT. The chain carries TRBV30 and TRBJ1-5; D uncertain. Trimming shortened V by 5 bases and J by 11 bases, and 16 bases separated the two germline ends. Looked up from germline, CDR1 is GTSNPN and CDR2 is SVGIG (reference sequence). The CDR3 totals 12 residues.

V and J are TRBV5-1 and TRBJ1-1; TRBD1 matches at 7 bases. Trimming at V came to 1 base and at J to 0 bases, leaving 18 bases not matched to a gene. From germline, CDR1 is SGHRS and CDR2 YFSETQ. This CDR3 has 20 amino acids. The CDR3 DNA reads as TGCGCCAGCAGCTTGCAGAGACAGGGCAGGATCCAACTAATGAACACTGAAGCTTTCTTT. Translation gives CASSLQRQGRIQLMNTEAFF.

This clonotype was counted many times. This chain joins TRBV28 and TRBJ2-6, with no clear D. The CDR3 has 14 amino acids. Germline CDR1 and CDR2: MDHEN and SYDVKM. V lost 2 bases, J lost 4 bases, and 6 bases lay in between. The CDR3 DNA follows: TGTGCCAGCAGTTTAGCCTCCGGGGCCAACGTCCTGACTTTC. Translation: CASSLASGANVLTF.

This clonotype occurred a few times. The CDR3 DNA is TGTGCCATCAGTGAGTCAGCAGGGTATGGCTACACCTTC. Protein sequence: CAISESAGYGYTF. This chain links TRBV10-3 with TRBJ1-2; a weak D match, TRBD1 (5 bases). Germline V gene lookup returns CDR1 ENHRY and CDR2 SYGVKD. Trimming left V 0 bases short and J 5 bases short, with 7 bases between. This CDR3 has 13 amino acids.

This clonotype was observed many times. V gene TRBV7-9 combines with J gene TRBJ2-3, with a weak D call TRBD1 (5 bases). CDR3 size: 14 residues. The germline V gene has CDR1 SEHNR and CDR2 FQNEAQ (reference sequence). The V and J ends lost 5 bases and 5 bases respectively, with 14 bases between them. Here the CDR3 DNA reads TGTGCCAGCAGCGCAATGACAGCGCGAGATACGCAGTATTTT. Its translation: CASSAMTARDTQYF.

Concerning this clonotype: A read error is possible here, since a much larger clone lies one base away. This chain links TRBV12-3 or TRBV12-4 with TRBJ1-1, with TRBD1 matching over 8 bases. There are 15 residues in the CDR3. V lost 8 bases, J lost 1 base, and 9 bases stayed unmatched. The CDR3 nucleotides read TGTGCCAGCGGTCCGCGGACAGGGAAGAACACTGAAGCTTTCTTT. Translated, it gives CASGPRTGKNTEAFF.

This clonotype appeared many times. The chain employs TRBV20-1 and TRBJ1-5, with D possibly being TRBD1 (5 bases). Germline V CDR1 and CDR2: DFQATT, SNEGSKA (reference sequence). This CDR3 has 15 amino acids. Trimming took off 3 bases at V and 1 base at J, with 13 bases between the two ends. For the CDR3, the DNA is TGCAGTGCTAGTGGTCGGGGACGGAGCAATCAGCCCCAGCATTTT. This sequence encodes CSASGRGRSNQPQHF.

The table lists this clonotype with many counts. The chain uses TRBV20-1 and TRBJ2-1; the match to TRBD2 covers 8 bases. CDR3 length: 12 amino acids. V lost 6 bases, J lost 8 bases, and 6 bases stayed unmatched. Germline lookup yields CDR1 DFQATT and CDR2 SNEGSKA (reference sequence). The chain's CDR3 is CSAPDGRDEQFF. The CDR3 region has the DNA TGCAGTGCACCGGACGGGAGGGATGAGCAGTTCTTC.

CDR3 bases: TGTGCCAGCAGTTCTCTAGCGGGGGGACGAAATGAGCAGTTCTTC. Its protein is CASSSLAGGRNEQFF. The genes are TRBV6-5 and TRBJ2-1; 11 bases are a match to TRBD2. Germline CDR1 is MNHEY and CDR2 is SVGAGI. CDR3 size: 15 residues. Unmatched junction bases numbered 6, after V lost 4 bases and J lost 7 bases.

This clonotype was detected a few times. The chain carries TRBV29-1 and TRBJ2-7; possibly TRBD2 for D (5 bases). Germline V CDR1 and CDR2: SQVTM, ANQGSEA. Trimming cost V 3 bases and J 3 bases, with 12 bases left between them. This CDR3 region has 13 residues. The CDR3 coding sequence is TGCAGCGTTGATGCGGGTCTAGACTACGAGCAGTACTTC. Residues: CSVDAGLDYEQYF.

This clonotype has just a few counts. V usage is TRBV6-1 and J usage is TRBJ1-5; possible D gene TRBD1, 5 bases. The CDR3 sequence is 15 residues long. V lost 7 bases, J lost 1 base, and 14 bases lay in between. CDR1 is MNHNS and CDR2 is SASEGT in the germline V gene. The CDR3 region is CASIGAAASNQPQHF. The CDR3 DNA reads TGTGCCAGCATAGGGGCCGCGGCGAGCAATCAGCCCCAGCATTTT.

This clonotype was counted between two and nine times. The chain is built from TRBV10-3 and TRBJ2-5; D might be TRBD1 (6 bases). CDR3 size: 16 residues. Germline lookup yields CDR1 ENHRY and CDR2 SYGVKD. V lost 8 bases to trimming and J lost 2 bases, with 21 bases between them. CDR3 DNA: TGTGCCATCGGGAAGTCGGTAGGGACATTTCAAGAGACCCAGTACTTC. Its protein product is CAIGKSVGTFQETQYF.

In this sample, this clonotype turned up a few times. The V and J genes are TRBV29-1 and TRBJ2-1, with D possibly matching TRBD1 (5 bases). The CDR3 loop spans 15 amino acids. Germline CDR1 SQVTM, CDR2 ANQGSEA. V was clipped by 0 bases and J by 6 bases, with 15 bases between them. CDR3 in amino acids: CSVEDPGIVSNEQFF. The CDR3 DNA follows: TGCAGCGTTGAAGATCCAGGGATTGTGAGCAATGAGCAGTTCTTC.

This clonotype was counted a few times. The CDR3 reads CASSPHSGDTGELFF. The CDR3 bases are TGTGCCAGTAGTCCCCATAGTGGAGACACCGGGGAGCTGTTTTTT. The rearrangement uses TRBV19 and TRBJ2-2; D remains unclear. Germline CDR1 LNHDA, CDR2 SQIVND (reference sequence). The ends were cut back, 5 bases at V and 3 bases at J, with 13 bases in the middle. This CDR3 has 15 amino acids.

This chain links TRBV2 with TRBJ2-1, with D uncertain. The CDR3 has 14 residues. CDR1 is SNHLY, CDR2 FYNNEI, per germline. The V end was cut by 6 bases, the J end by 5 bases, with 14 bases between. CDR3 in amino acids: CASSPQEVDNEQFF. Written as DNA, the CDR3 is TGTGCCAGCAGCCCCCAAGAGGTTGACAATGAGCAGTTCTTC.

In its sample, this clonotype was seen a few times. V usage is TRBV18 and J usage is TRBJ1-2; 8 bases line up with TRBD1. The junction had 12 bases not matched to a gene; V was cut back by 0 bases and J by 3 bases. Germline CDR1 is KGHSH and CDR2 is LQKENI. The CDR3 extends over 18 amino acids. CDR3 loop: CASSPPETGVHSYYGYTF. In DNA form, the CDR3 reads TGTGCCAGCTCACCACCGGAGACAGGGGTCCACTCCTACTATGGCTACACCTTC.